The 6 T cell receptor beta chains below all came from one sample that was sequenced in a study of T-cell memory formation after mild COVID-19. Each CDR3 protein gets one entry after TCRdb re-called the 5' RACE reads with MiXCR. The data contain under 35,000 distinct CDR3 sequences, under 25% of them seen just once; the ten biggest clones take up over 1.5%. Sequencing was carried out using PBMCs or a T cell subset sorted from them (not recorded which). Receptors originate from an adult who had mild COVID-19 (a few samples of this study predate the infection). Cell type and time point are not known.

CDR3 coding DNA: TGTGCCAGCAGCCTCGCCCCTGGACTAGGCACAGATACGCAGTATTTT. This codes for CASSLAPGLGTDTQYF. V usage is TRBV7-9 and J usage is TRBJ2-3; TRBD2 matches at 7 bases. Trimming at V came to 5 bases and at J to 1 base, leaving 9 bases not matched to a gene. Germline CDR1 SEHNR, CDR2 FQNEAQ (reference sequence). This CDR3 has 16 amino acids.

This clonotype was detected ten times or more. The gene calls are TRBV7-2 and TRBJ2-1; TRBD2 matches at 8 bases. After removal of 4 bases from V and 9 bases from J, the junction contained 8 bases not matched to a gene. This CDR3 is 14 amino acids long. In germline, CDR1 is SGHTA, CDR2 FQGNSA. The CDR3 loop is CASSSVRAGGEQFF. The CDR3 coding sequence is TGTGCCAGCAGCTCAGTAAGGGCGGGGGGTGAGCAGTTCTTC.

This clonotype appeared many times. The rearrangement uses TRBV3-1 and TRBJ2-4, with D perhaps matching TRBD2 (6 bases). Looked up from germline, CDR1 is LGHDT and CDR2 is YNNKEL (reference sequence). Trimming removed 4 bases at V and 0 bases at J, with 10 bases between. This CDR3 region has 15 residues. CDR3 sequence: CASSPTGLAKNIQYF. CDR3 nucleotide sequence: TGTGCCAGCAGCCCAACGGGACTAGCCAAAAACATTCAGTACTTC.

This clonotype ranks as medium-sized (0.01 to 0.1%). The V and J genes are TRBV29-1 and TRBJ2-7; D uncertain. In germline, CDR1 is SQVTM, CDR2 ANQGSEA. Trimming took off 4 bases at V and 0 bases at J, with 7 bases between the two ends. The CDR3 is made up of 12 amino acids. CDR3 nucleotide sequence: TGCAGCGTTGCTGTGGTCTCCTACGAGCAGTACTTC. The encoded protein is CSVAVVSYEQYF.

This clonotype was seen ten or more times. J is TRBJ1-5 and V is TRBV12-3 or TRBV12-4; D not resolved. The ends were cut back, 5 bases at V and 0 bases at J, with 8 bases in the middle. The CDR3 runs to 14 residues. The CDR3 region has the DNA TGTGCCAGCAGTCTACAGTATAGCAATCAGCCCCAGCATTTT. Translating gives CASSLQYSNQPQHF.

This clonotype was seen only a few times. The chain recombines TRBV2 with TRBJ2-5; 9 bases align to TRBD1. The CDR3 is 16 amino acids. Looked up from germline, CDR1 is SNHLY and CDR2 is FYNNEI. V trimming: 5 bases; J trimming: 0 bases; junction bases outside the gene matches: 7. The CDR3 loop reads CASSLTGTGNQETQYF. In DNA, the CDR3 is TGTGCCAGCAGTCTGACCGGGACAGGGAACCAAGAGACCCAGTACTTC.